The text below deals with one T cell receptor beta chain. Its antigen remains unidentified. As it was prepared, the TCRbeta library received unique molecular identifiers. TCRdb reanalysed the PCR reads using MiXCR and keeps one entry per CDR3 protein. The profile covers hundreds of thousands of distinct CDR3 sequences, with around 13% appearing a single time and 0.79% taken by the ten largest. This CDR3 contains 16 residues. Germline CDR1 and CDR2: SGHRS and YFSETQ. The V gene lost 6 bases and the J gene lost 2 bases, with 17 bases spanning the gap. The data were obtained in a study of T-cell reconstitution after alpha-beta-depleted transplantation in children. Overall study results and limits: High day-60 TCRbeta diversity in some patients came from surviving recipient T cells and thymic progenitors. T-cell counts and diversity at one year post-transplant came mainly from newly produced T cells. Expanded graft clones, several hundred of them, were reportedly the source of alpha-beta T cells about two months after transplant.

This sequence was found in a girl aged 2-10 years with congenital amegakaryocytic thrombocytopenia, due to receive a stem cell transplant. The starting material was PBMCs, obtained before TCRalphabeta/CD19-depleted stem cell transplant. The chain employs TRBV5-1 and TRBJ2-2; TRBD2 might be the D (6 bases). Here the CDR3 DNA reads TGCGCCAGCATAGATCTCTCGGGACTCAACACCGGGGAGCTGTTTTTT. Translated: CASIDLSGLNTGELFF.